Listed below are T cell receptor beta chains from one sample, sequenced in a study of T-cell memory formation after mild COVID-19. Via MiXCR, TCRdb re-called the 5' RACE reads, giving one row per CDR3 protein. The repertoire includes about 180,000 distinct CDR3 sequences, 18% of them detected once, and roughly 3.9% sits in the top ten. Input material: PBMCs or a T cell subset sorted from them (not recorded which). The receptors were sampled from a man aged 18 to 29 who had mild COVID-19 (a few samples of this study predate the infection). Cell type and time point are not known. Each CDR3 is given with its conserved first and last residue. D genes are given only for firm matches. Size is omitted from some rows. Given values are once, few, many or a class for expanded clones.

j_gene | abundance | d_gene | v_gene | CDR3nt | CDR3aa
TRBJ2-5 | - | TRBD2 | TRBV5-1 | TGCGCCAGCGGAAAGCGGGGGGGCCAATCGCAAGAGACCCAGTACTTC | CASGKRGGQSQETQYF
TRBJ1-5 | few | - | TRBV12-3/TRBV12-4 | TGTGCCAGCAGTTTCCGAGGGGCTCTCAATCAGCCCCAGCATTTT | CASSFRGALNQPQHF
TRBJ2-5 | - | TRBD2 | TRBV7-9 | TGTGCCAGCAGCCGGAGGGGAGGGGAGACCCAGTACTTC | CASSRRGGETQYF
TRBJ1-1 | few | - | TRBV9 | TGTGCCAGCAGCGGCTCCCCCCGGGGGGACACTGAAGCTTTCTTT | CASSGSPRGDTEAFF
TRBJ2-2 | - | - | TRBV12-3/TRBV12-4 | TGTGCCAGCAGTCCTCGTGTCTCCGGGGAGCTGTTTTTT | CASSPRVSGELFF
TRBJ1-4 | - | TRBD1 | TRBV6-5 | TGTGCCAGCACCTTAACCCGGCAGGGGGCAACTAATGAAAAACTGTTTTTT | CASTLTRQGATNEKLFF
TRBJ2-1 | many | - | TRBV27 | TGTGCCAGCAGTGAGGACAGCTCCTACAATGAGCAGTTCTTC | CASSEDSSYNEQFF
TRBJ2-7 | - | - | TRBV28 | TGTGCCAGCAGTCCGTCGGACGCGGAAGGGTCCGAGCAGTACTTC | CASSPSDAEGSEQYF
TRBJ2-1 | few | TRBD1 | TRBV7-2 | TGTGCCAGTGGACAGGGAGTCGACAATGAGCAGTTCTTC | CASGQGVDNEQFF
TRBJ1-2 | - | - | TRBV29-1 | TGCAGCGTTGAGGCCCGGCGGGGTCGGTATGGCTACACCTTC | CSVEARRGRYGYTF
TRBJ2-5 | - | TRBD1 | TRBV20-1 | TGCAGTGCTAGAGATCCCCCAGGGGGCGCAGGGCAAGAGACCCAGTACTTC | CSARDPPGGAGQETQYF
TRBJ1-4 | - | - | TRBV5-1 | TGCGCCAGCACCACGGTCGGGGGGCGCTGGGAAAAACTGTTTTTT | CASTTVGGRWEKLFF
TRBJ1-3 | - | - | TRBV7-2 | TGTGCCAGCAGCTTAGCCGCCCTAGCTTTCTCTGGAAACACCATATATTTT | CASSLAALAFSGNTIYF
TRBJ2-1 | few | - | TRBV14 | TGTGCCAGCAGCCAAAGGAGAGAGCAGTTCTTC | CASSQRREQFF
TRBJ2-1 | - | - | TRBV6-2/TRBV6-3 | TGTGCCAGCAGTTACCAGAGAAACAATGAGCAGTTCTTC | CASSYQRNNEQFF
TRBJ1-4 | - | TRBD1 | TRBV5-1 | TGCGCCAGCAGCTACGGGACAGCCCTTAATGAAAAACTGTTTTTT | CASSYGTALNEKLFF
TRBJ2-4 | few | - | TRBV5-1 | TGCGCCAGCACGGCCCAGGGGATAGCCAAAAACATTCAGTACTTC | CASTAQGIAKNIQYF
TRBJ1-6 | many | - | TRBV5-1 | TGCGCCAGCAGCTCCGACACTGCCTATAATTCACCCCTCCACTTT | CASSSDTAYNSPLHF
TRBJ1-1 | - | - | TRBV7-2 | TGTGCCAGCAGCTCCAGAGTTAACACTGAAGCTTTCTTT | CASSSRVNTEAFF
TRBJ1-5 | few | - | TRBV28 | TGTGCCAGTACCCTAGGGGGGTCTAATCAGCCCCAGCATTTT | CASTLGGSNQPQHF
TRBJ2-3 | - | TRBD1 | TRBV5-5 | TGTGCCAGCAGCTGGGGGACAGGGGTTTTCGCAGATACGCAGTATTTT | CASSWGTGVFADTQYF
TRBJ1-2 | few | - | TRBV10-3 | TGTGCCATCAGAACGAGGACAGCTAACTATGGCTACACCTTC | CAIRTRTANYGYTF
TRBJ1-1 | many | TRBD1 | TRBV3-1 | TGTGCCAGCAGCCGCGGGACAGCTAACACTGAAGCTTTCTTT | CASSRGTANTEAFF
TRBJ2-3 | few | TRBD2 | TRBV5-5 | TGTGCCAGCAGCTTCAGCGGGGGGGCGACAAACACAGATACGCAGTATTTT | CASSFSGGATNTDTQYF
TRBJ1-2 | many | TRBD1 | TRBV11-2 | TGTGCCAGCAGCTTAGATGGGGGGACAGGGGCCTATGGCTACACCTTC | CASSLDGGTGAYGYTF
TRBJ2-1 | - | TRBD2 | TRBV2 | TGTGCCAGCACAAGCGGGGGGGCTAATGAGCAGTTCTTC | CASTSGGANEQFF
TRBJ2-3 | many | - | TRBV11-2 | TGTGCCAGCAGCTTAGATCGGCGAAATACGCAGTATTTT | CASSLDRRNTQYF
TRBJ2-2 | many | - | TRBV2 | TGTGCCAGCAGGGTAGGGAACACCGGGGAGCTGTTTTTT | CASRVGNTGELFF
TRBJ2-1 | few | - | TRBV7-2 | TGTGCCAGCAGCGGCCGGACTCACTACAATGAGCAGTTCTTC | CASSGRTHYNEQFF
TRBJ1-6 | - | - | TRBV12-3/TRBV12-4 | TGTGCCACCACCTTGGGGGGTAGTATGAATTCACCCCTCCACTTT | CATTLGGSMNSPLHF
TRBJ1-1 | few | - | TRBV18 | TGTGCCAGCTCACCACAGTCTCCTGAAGCTTTCTTT | CASSPQSPEAFF
TRBJ2-6 | - | - | TRBV5-1 | TGCGCCAGCAGCTTGTATCGGGGGAGCCAACTCTCTGGGGCCAACGTCCTGACTTTC | CASSLYRGSQLSGANVLTF
TRBJ2-6 | - | - | TRBV7-2 | TGTGCCTCCTCAGGGGGGATTGGGGCCAACGTCCTGACTTTC | CASSGGIGANVLTF
TRBJ1-2 | few | - | TRBV18 | TGTGCCAGCTCATCGAGTAAACAGGGTGACTATGGCTACACCTTC | CASSSSKQGDYGYTF
TRBJ1-5 | - | - | TRBV15 | TGTGCCACCAGAGCTTCGGGGACGGGCAATCAGCCCCAGCATTTT | CATRASGTGNQPQHF
TRBJ2-4 | few | TRBD1 | TRBV20-1 | TGCAGTGCTAGACCCGCCGACAGGGGGAACATTCAGTACTTC | CSARPADRGNIQYF
TRBJ1-5 | - | - | TRBV7-2 | TGTGCCAGCAGCAACGGGAGCCCGAGGCCCCAGCATTTT | CASSNGSPRPQHF
TRBJ2-5 | - | TRBD1 | TRBV7-9 | TGTGCCAGCAGCTTATCTCCGTGGGGGACAGGGTATCTCCAAGAGACCCAGTACTTC | CASSLSPWGTGYLQETQYF
TRBJ2-2 | few | - | TRBV10-3 | TGTGCCATCAGTCCCCAGGGGGGCACCGGGGAGCTGTTTTTT | CAISPQGGTGELFF
TRBJ1-1 | few | - | TRBV30 | TGTGCCTGGACCAGGGGGAACACTGAAGCTTTCTTT | CAWTRGNTEAFF